The 26 T cell receptor beta chains listed next were all sequenced from one sample in a study of human T cells and chemical hapten exposure. TCRdb processed the RACE reads anew with MiXCR; each CDR3 protein has one entry. Among around 150,000 distinct CDR3 sequences, roughly a quarter were seen once, and the ten largest hold 2% to 2.5%. Time point denoted: patch test 3, about 24 weeks after DPC sensitization. Treatment described: therapeutic diphenylcyclopropenone sensitization with weekly scalp DPC. Specimen: whole blood, collected in connection with sensitization to the hapten diphenylcyclopropenone (DPC). The receptors were sampled from a woman aged 18-29 years with alopecia areata. Some clones in this sample may be carry-over from other donors' samples.

The V and J genes are TRBV30 and TRBJ1-2; TRBD1 is a possible D gene (5 bases). Between the trimmed V and J ends, which lost 0 bases and 0 bases, there was a span of 8 bases. CDR3 length: 14 amino acids. The germline CDR1 and CDR2 sequences are GTSNPN and SVGIG (reference sequence). The CDR3 is CAWSVLGANYGYTF. The CDR3 region has the DNA TGTGCCTGGAGTGTTCTGGGGGCTAACTATGGCTACACCTTC.

This sequence joins TRBV2 and TRBJ1-4; possibly TRBD1 for D (5 bases). V dropped 5 bases and J dropped 2 bases, with 12 bases sitting between them. This CDR3 has 15 residues. CDR1 and CDR2 from the germline V gene are SNHLY and FYNNEI. The CDR3 loop reads CASSPPGPTNEKLFF. The CDR3 region has the DNA TGTGCCAGCAGTCCACCGGGGCCTACTAATGAAAAACTGTTTTTT.

The genes are TRBV20-1 and TRBJ1-1; 8 nucleotides agree with TRBD1. The trim removed 6 bases at V and 1 base at J, leaving 1 base unmatched. Germline CDR1 reads DFQATT; CDR2 reads SNEGSKA (reference sequence). This CDR3 comprises 12 residues. CDR3: CSADRENTEAFF. DNA for the CDR3: TGCAGTGCGGACAGGGAGAACACTGAAGCTTTCTTT.

The chain is built from TRBV29-1 and TRBJ2-3; D gene uncertain. This CDR3 region has 12 residues. The germline V and J ends were trimmed by 4 bases and 6 bases, with 11 bases remaining between them. From germline, CDR1 is SQVTM and CDR2 ANQGSEA. The CDR3 protein is CSVVGTTDTQYF. In DNA form, the CDR3 reads TGCAGCGTTGTGGGTACAACGGATACGCAGTATTTT.

The rearrangement uses TRBV30 and TRBJ1-3; 12 positions match TRBD1. CDR1 and CDR2 (germline): GTSNPN, SVGIG (reference sequence). J gave up 3 bases and V 5 bases, and 8 bases lay outside the gene matches. The CDR3 runs 16 residues. CDR3 in amino acids: CAWDPGQGAGGNTIYF. CDR3 bases: TGTGCCTGGGACCCGGGACAGGGGGCTGGTGGAAACACCATATATTTT.

A single count supports this clonotype. The chain is built from TRBV6-1 and TRBJ2-2; 7 bases match TRBD2. The J segment lost 9 bases and the V segment lost 5 bases, leaving 9 bases of the junction unmatched. The germline V gene has CDR1 MNHNS and CDR2 SASEGT. The CDR3 has 14 amino acids. The CDR3 here is CASSPRGVSRELFF. CDR3 sequence (DNA): TGTGCCAGCAGTCCCCGGGGGGTTTCCAGGGAGCTGTTTTTT.

This clonotype was observed a handful of times. The chain joins TRBV29-1 to TRBJ1-2, with no clear D. The CDR3 length is 13 residues. V gave up 2 bases and J gave up 7 bases, with 14 bases separating them. In germline, CDR1 is SQVTM, CDR2 ANQGSEA. CDR3 sequence (DNA): TGCAGCGTTGAATCCCCCGGGTTGACTGGCTACACCTTC. It yields the protein CSVESPGLTGYTF.

In DNA, the CDR3 is TGTGCCATCAGTGAGCTTCATAGCAATGGCTACACCTTC. As protein: CAISELHSNGYTF. The genes are TRBV10-3 and TRBJ1-2; D not resolved. CDR1 and CDR2 from the germline V gene are ENHRY and SYGVKD. This CDR3 spans 13 amino acids. The V end was cut by 2 bases, the J end by 6 bases, with 10 bases between.

This clonotype has only a few counts. CDR3 region: CASSQDGAGGLSGELFF. The CDR3 nucleotides are TGTGCCAGCAGCCAAGACGGAGCGGGAGGGTTGTCCGGGGAGCTGTTTTTT. The J gene is TRBJ2-2, the V gene TRBV4-2, with 10 bases aligning to TRBD2. The CDR3 extends over 17 amino acids. V lost 0 bases, J lost 6 bases, and 7 bases stayed unmatched. The V gene's germline CDR1 is LGHNA and CDR2 YNFKEQ.

In its sample, this clonotype was seen many times. This rearrangement joins TRBV7-9 to TRBJ2-2, with no clear D. V dropped 5 bases and J dropped 3 bases, with 10 bases sitting between them. This CDR3 has 14 residues. Per germline, CDR1 SEHNR and CDR2 FQNEAQ (reference sequence). For the CDR3, the DNA is TGTGCCAGCAGCCCCCCCCGTTACACCGGGGAGCTGTTTTTT. It specifies CASSPPRYTGELFF. The full variable domain, with the rest looked up from reference TRBV7-9 and TRBJ2-2, is DTGVSQNPRHKITKRGQNVTFRCDPISEHNRLYWYRQTLGQGPEFLTYFQNEAQLEKSRLLSDRFSAERPKGSFSTLEIQRTEQGDSAMYLCASSPPRYTGELFFGEGSRLTVL.

This clonotype was seen more than once but under ten times. The chain joins TRBV7-2 to TRBJ2-1; 9 bases agree with TRBD1. The ends lost 3 bases at V and 8 bases at J; junction bases unmatched: 5. The CDR3 consists of 14 residues. Per germline, CDR1 SGHTA and CDR2 FQGNSA. CDR3 protein: CASSFDRGSDEQFF. In nucleotides, the CDR3 is TGTGCCAGCAGCTTCGACAGGGGGTCGGATGAGCAGTTCTTC.

This clonotype was recorded a few times. The chain has TRBV20-1 and TRBJ1-4, with 9 bases fitting TRBD1. With 0 bases clipped from V and 6 bases from J, the junction kept 5 bases outside the gene matches. CDR1 DFQATT and CDR2 SNEGSKA come from the germline V gene (reference sequence). The CDR3 extends over 15 amino acids. Written as DNA, the CDR3 is TGCAGTGCTAGAGATCTGAGGACAGGGGATGAAAAACTGTTTTTT. As protein: CSARDLRTGDEKLFF.

This clonotype was counted only a few times. J is TRBJ2-4 and V is TRBV29-1; unclear D gene. The CDR3 has 13 residues. CDR1 is SQVTM and CDR2 is ANQGSEA in the germline V gene. V shed 5 bases and J shed 2 bases, with 10 bases lying between them. The CDR3 protein is CSVRFLTKNIQYF. The CDR3 coding sequence is TGCAGCGTTAGGTTTTTAACCAAAAACATTCAGTACTTC. The full variable domain, in which reference TRBV29-1 and TRBJ2-4 provide the parts outside the CDR3, is SAVISQKPSRDICQRGTSLTIQCQVDSQVTMMFWYRQQPGQSLTLIATANQGSEATYESGFVIDKFPISRPNLTFSTLTVSNMSPEDSSIYLCSVRFLTKNIQYFGAGTRLSVL.

The rearrangement links TRBV29-1 to TRBJ1-3; 10 bases line up with TRBD1. CDR3 size: 14 residues. After removal of 7 bases from V and 4 bases from J, the junction contained 7 bases not matched to a gene. Germline CDR1 SQVTM, CDR2 ANQGSEA. The CDR3 nucleotides are TGCAGCGCGACAGGGGGCTTGGGGGGAAACACCATATATTTT. Translating gives CSATGGLGGNTIYF.

The rearrangement uses TRBV20-1 and TRBJ2-3; a weak D match, TRBD2 (6 bases). The V end lost 6 bases, the J end lost 8 bases, and 24 bases lay between the germline ends. Germline lookup yields CDR1 DFQATT and CDR2 SNEGSKA (reference sequence). This CDR3 contains 15 residues. The CDR3 sequence: CSASQTGTRRTTQYF. In DNA form, the CDR3 reads TGCAGTGCCTCCCAAACCGGGACTCGGAGGACTACGCAGTATTTT.

The V and J genes are TRBV4-2 and TRBJ2-2; a possible D gene is TRBD1 (5 bases). Trimming cost V 0 bases and J 0 bases, with 8 bases left between them. Germline V gene sequence: CDR1 LGHNA, CDR2 YNFKEQ. The CDR3 covers 16 residues. CDR3 in amino acids: CASSQEPRANTGELFF. CDR3 DNA: TGTGCCAGCAGCCAAGAGCCCAGGGCGAACACCGGGGAGCTGTTTTTT.

This clonotype was found a few times. V and J are TRBV20-1 and TRBJ2-1; 9 bases are a match to TRBD2. The V gene end was trimmed by 7 bases and the J gene end by 2 bases; junction bases not matched to a gene: 3. This CDR3 region has 13 residues. CDR1 and CDR2 from the germline V gene are DFQATT and SNEGSKA (reference sequence). CDR3 bases: TGCAGTGAAGCGGGAGGTACCTACAATGAGCAGTTCTTC. As protein: CSEAGGTYNEQFF.

The rearrangement joins TRBV6-2 or TRBV6-3 to TRBJ1-1; D uncertain. The CDR3 totals 14 residues. Germline loops: CDR1 MNHEY, CDR2 SVGEGT. V was shortened by 5 bases and J by 1 base, with 11 bases between the two germline ends. CDR3 in amino acids: CASSPRLENTEAFF. CDR3 in DNA: TGTGCCAGCAGTCCCCGTTTGGAGAACACTGAAGCTTTCTTT.

This clonotype occurred a few times. The V gene is TRBV20-1, the J gene TRBJ1-2; D not resolved. Germline CDR1 reads DFQATT; CDR2 reads SNEGSKA (reference sequence). CDR3 length: 13 residues. V was trimmed by 1 base and J by 7 bases, leaving 13 bases between them. The CDR3 protein is CSARVAASSGYTF. DNA of the CDR3: TGCAGTGCTAGAGTCGCAGCATCGAGTGGCTACACCTTC.

This clonotype appeared a few times. The chain couples TRBV29-1 to TRBJ2-5, with no clear D. The CDR3 runs 13 residues. The V gene lost 4 bases and the J gene lost 5 bases, with 14 bases spanning the gap. The germline V gene has CDR1 SQVTM and CDR2 ANQGSEA. The DNA of the CDR3 is TGCAGCGTTGTTACGGGCCCACAGGAGACCCAGTACTTC. It yields the protein CSVVTGPQETQYF. Full variable domain (rest looked up from reference TRBV29-1 and TRBJ2-5): SAVISQKPSRDICQRGTSLTIQCQVDSQVTMMFWYRQQPGQSLTLIATANQGSEATYESGFVIDKFPISRPNLTFSTLTVSNMSPEDSSIYLCSVVTGPQETQYFGPGTRLLVL.

This chain uses TRBV12-3 or TRBV12-4 with TRBJ2-2, with D uncertain. V lost 3 bases and J lost 14, with 13 bases in between. The CDR3 totals 12 residues. CDR3 nucleotides: TGTGCCAGCAGTTTGCAGTTCACAAACCTGTTTTTT. Protein product: CASSLQFTNLFF.

CDR3 coding DNA: TGTGCCACCAGCGGACACAGGGGCTACGGCTACACCTTC. It yields the protein CATSGHRGYGYTF. The chain combines TRBV15 with TRBJ1-2, with 7 bases lining up with TRBD1. CDR1 is LNHNV, CDR2 YYDKDF, per germline (reference sequence). The V gene end was trimmed by 5 bases and the J gene end by 8 bases; junction bases not matched to a gene: 8. The CDR3 is made up of 13 amino acids.

The rearrangement uses TRBV7-2 and TRBJ2-2; possibly TRBD2 for D (7 bases). V lost 7 bases and J lost 4, with 13 bases in between. CDR1 and CDR2 (germline): SGHTA, FQGNSA. The CDR3 runs 14 residues. The CDR3 bases are TGTGCCAGCACCCGGAGGGGGGGCACCGGGGAGCTGTTTTTT. It encodes CASTRRGGTGELFF.

This clonotype has just one count. The chain carries TRBV12-3 or TRBV12-4 and TRBJ2-3; 8 bases line up with TRBD2. The junction had 5 bases not matched to a gene; V was cut back by 3 bases and J by 0 bases. The length of the CDR3 is 16 residues. The CDR3 loop is CASSFPSGPSTDTQYF. CDR3 sequence (DNA): TGTGCCAGCAGTTTTCCTAGCGGGCCCAGCACAGATACGCAGTATTTT.

CDR3: CASSSNYRGLVAGGYTF. The DNA for the CDR3 is TGTGCCAGCAGCAGTAACTACAGGGGGCTGGTTGCTGGGGGCTACACCTTC. The rearrangement links TRBV21-1 to TRBJ1-2; the table's D gene call, TRBD1, was not cross checked with the DNA. TRBV21-1 is described as a pseudogene. The CDR3 covers 17 residues.

This clonotype appeared many times. This chain uses TRBV21-1 with TRBJ2-3; the listed D gene, TRBD1, was not tested against the DNA. TRBV21-1 is shown as a pseudogene. The length of the CDR3 is 15 residues. CDR3 coding DNA: TGTGCCAGCAGCACCCTCCGGGGGGCCACAGATACGCAGTATTTT. Translating gives CASSTLRGATDTQYF.